The 5 T cell receptor beta chains below all came from one sample that was sequenced in a study of T cell responses to AZD1222 COVID-19 vaccine. This table comes from immunoSEQ multiplex PCR, and its TCRdb copy is limited to in-frame clones, with some not included. Found here are some 99,000 clones, around nine tenths of them singletons; the top ten hold over 15%. The sample consisted of peripheral blood, taken on day 0 of AZD1222 vaccination. The origin of the receptors is an adult in good health.

The chain has TRBV10-3 and TRBJ1-3; the D is unclear. The germline V gene encodes CDR1 ENHRY and CDR2 SYGVKD. Trimming stripped 0 bases from V and 0 bases from J, with 9 bases between. This CDR3 contains 16 residues. The CDR3, as DNA: TGTGCCATCAGTGAGTCGCGGAAAAGCTCTGGAAACACCATATATTTT. Translation gives CAISESRKSSGNTIYF.

V gene TRBV15 combines with J gene TRBJ1-2; D might be TRBD1 (5 bases). The ends were cut back, 0 bases at V and 4 bases at J, with 15 bases in the middle. This CDR3 region has 16 residues. CDR1 is LNHNV and CDR2 is YYDKDF in the germline V gene (reference sequence). The CDR3 sequence: CATSRDRRGLSYGYTF. The DNA for the CDR3 is TGTGCCACCAGCAGAGATCGGAGGGGTCTCAGCTATGGCTACACCTTC.

This clone was counted once. V gene TRBV3-1 (or the pseudogene TRBV3-2) combines with J gene TRBJ1-3; no clear D. The CDR3 length is 14 residues. Germline V lookup: CDR1 LGHDT, CDR2 YNNKEL (reference sequence). Trimming took off 5 bases at V and 0 bases at J, with 8 bases between the two ends. The CDR3 nucleotides read TGTGCCAGCAGCTCAGGAGGCTCTGGAAACACCATATATTTT. Its translation: CASSSGGSGNTIYF.

The V gene is TRBV7-8, the J gene TRBJ2-7; D might be TRBD1 (7 bases). The germline V and J ends were trimmed by 5 bases and 4 bases, with 30 bases remaining between them. This CDR3 is 19 amino acids long. CDR1 and CDR2 (germline): SGHVS, FQNEAQ. The CDR3 DNA follows: TGTGCCAGCAGCACAGGGGCATCGGGGAGGCTAGCTCAATTTTACGAGCAGTACTTC. This gives the protein CASSTGASGRLAQFYEQYF.

This clone was detected a few times. The rearrangement links TRBV28 to TRBJ1-3; a weak D match, TRBD1 (6 bases). This CDR3 is 14 amino acids long. V was shortened by 5 bases and J by 8 bases, with 16 bases between the two germline ends. CDR1 is MDHEN, CDR2 SYDVKM, per germline. The CDR3 reads CASSHGGQSDTIYF. CDR3 DNA sequence: TGTGCCAGCAGTCATGGGGGGCAGTCGGACACCATATATTTT.